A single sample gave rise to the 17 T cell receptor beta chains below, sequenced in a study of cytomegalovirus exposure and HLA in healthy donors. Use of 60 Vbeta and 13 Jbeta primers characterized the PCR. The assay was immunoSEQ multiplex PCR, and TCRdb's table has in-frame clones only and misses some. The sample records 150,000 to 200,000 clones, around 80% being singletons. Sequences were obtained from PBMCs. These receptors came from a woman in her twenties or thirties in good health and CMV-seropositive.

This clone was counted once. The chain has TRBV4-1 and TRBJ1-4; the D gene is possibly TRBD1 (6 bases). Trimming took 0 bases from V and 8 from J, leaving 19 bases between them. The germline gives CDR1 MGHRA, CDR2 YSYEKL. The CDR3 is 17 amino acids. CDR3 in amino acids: CASSQDRADSPAEKLFF. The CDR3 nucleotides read TGCGCCAGCAGCCAAGATCGGGCGGACAGCCCCGCAGAAAAACTGTTTTTT.

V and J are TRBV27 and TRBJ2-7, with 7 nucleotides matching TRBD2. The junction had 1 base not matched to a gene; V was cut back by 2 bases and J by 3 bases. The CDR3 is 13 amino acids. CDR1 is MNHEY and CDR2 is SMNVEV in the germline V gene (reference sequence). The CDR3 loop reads CASSLSGNYEQYF. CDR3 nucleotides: TGTGCCAGCAGTTTAAGCGGGAACTACGAGCAGTACTTC.

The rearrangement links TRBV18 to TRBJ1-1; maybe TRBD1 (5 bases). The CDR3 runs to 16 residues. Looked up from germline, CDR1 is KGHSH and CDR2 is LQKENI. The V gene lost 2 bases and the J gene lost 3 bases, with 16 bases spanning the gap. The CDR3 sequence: CASSPRGLGVHTEAFF. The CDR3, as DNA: TGTGCCAGCTCACCAAGAGGTTTAGGGGTCCACACTGAAGCTTTCTTT.

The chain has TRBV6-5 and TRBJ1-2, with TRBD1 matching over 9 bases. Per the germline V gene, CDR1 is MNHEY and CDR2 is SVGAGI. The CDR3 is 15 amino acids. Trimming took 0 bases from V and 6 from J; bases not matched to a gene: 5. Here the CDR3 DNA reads TGTGCCAGCAGTTACTCACCGGACAGGGGACATGGCTACACCTTC. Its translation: CASSYSPDRGHGYTF.

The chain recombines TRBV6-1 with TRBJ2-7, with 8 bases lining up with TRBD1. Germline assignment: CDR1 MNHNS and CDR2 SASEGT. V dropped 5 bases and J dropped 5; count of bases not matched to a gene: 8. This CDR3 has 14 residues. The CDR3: CASSSTGAPDEQYF. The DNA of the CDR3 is TGTGCCAGCAGTTCGACAGGGGCGCCGGACGAGCAGTACTTC.

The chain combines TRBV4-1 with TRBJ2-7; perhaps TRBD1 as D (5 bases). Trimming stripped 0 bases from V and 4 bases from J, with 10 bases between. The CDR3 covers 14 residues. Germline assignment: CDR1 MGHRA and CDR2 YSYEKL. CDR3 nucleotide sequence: TGCGCCAGCAGCCAAGATCCAGGGCCATACGAGCAGTACTTC. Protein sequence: CASSQDPGPYEQYF.

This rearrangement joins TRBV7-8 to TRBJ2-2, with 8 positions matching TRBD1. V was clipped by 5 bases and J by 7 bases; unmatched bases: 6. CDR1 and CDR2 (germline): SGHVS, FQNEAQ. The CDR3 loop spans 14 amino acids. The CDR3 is CASSAQGAGGELFF. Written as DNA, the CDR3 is TGTGCCAGCAGCGCCCAGGGGGCGGGCGGGGAGCTGTTTTTT.

CDR3 coding DNA: TGTGCCAGCAGCTTAACGGGGGACTCTCGCGAGCAGTACTTC. Its translation is CASSLTGDSREQYF. The gene calls are TRBV7-9 and TRBJ2-7, with D tentatively TRBD2 (6 bases). Germline CDR1 SEHNR, CDR2 FQNEAQ (reference sequence). This CDR3 has 14 residues. The V and J ends lost 2 bases and 6 bases respectively, with 14 bases between them.

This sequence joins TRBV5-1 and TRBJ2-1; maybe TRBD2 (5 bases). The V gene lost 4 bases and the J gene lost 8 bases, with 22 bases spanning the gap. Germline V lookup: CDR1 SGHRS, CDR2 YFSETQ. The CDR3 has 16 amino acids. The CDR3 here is CASSGSPNPEVDEQFF. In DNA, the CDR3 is TGCGCCAGCAGCGGCTCTCCGAACCCGGAGGTCGATGAGCAGTTCTTC.

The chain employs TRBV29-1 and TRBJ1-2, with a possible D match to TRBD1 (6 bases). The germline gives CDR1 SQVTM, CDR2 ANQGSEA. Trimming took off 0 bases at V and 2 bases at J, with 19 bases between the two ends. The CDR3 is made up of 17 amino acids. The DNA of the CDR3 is TGCAGCGTTGAAGATCGGGCTGTAACAGGGCCCAACTATGGCTACACCTTC. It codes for CSVEDRAVTGPNYGYTF.

CDR3: CASSAGAQTDTQYF. In nucleotides, the CDR3 is TGCGCCAGCAGCGCGGGAGCCCAGACAGATACGCAGTATTTT. J is TRBJ2-3 and V is TRBV5-1, with 7 bases matching TRBD2. CDR1 is SGHRS, CDR2 YFSETQ, per germline. With 4 bases clipped from V and 3 bases from J, the junction kept 5 bases outside the gene matches. The CDR3 loop spans 14 amino acids.

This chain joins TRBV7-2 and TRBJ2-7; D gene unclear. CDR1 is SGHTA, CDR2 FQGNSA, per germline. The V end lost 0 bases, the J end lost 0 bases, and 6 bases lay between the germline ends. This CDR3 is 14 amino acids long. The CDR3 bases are TGTGCCAGCAGCTTAGCGGCTAGCTCCTACGAGCAGTACTTC. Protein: CASSLAASSYEQYF.

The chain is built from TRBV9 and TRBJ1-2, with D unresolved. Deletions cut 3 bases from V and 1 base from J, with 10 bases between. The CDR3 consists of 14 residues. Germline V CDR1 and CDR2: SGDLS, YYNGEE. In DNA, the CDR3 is TGTGCCAGCAGCGCAGCCACAGTTAACTATGGCTACACCTTC. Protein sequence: CASSAATVNYGYTF.

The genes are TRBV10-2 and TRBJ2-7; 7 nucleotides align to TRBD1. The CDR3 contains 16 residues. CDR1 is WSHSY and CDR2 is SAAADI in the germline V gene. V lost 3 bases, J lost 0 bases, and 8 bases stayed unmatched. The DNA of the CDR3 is TGCGCCAGCAGTGACCCCCTGGGGGACAGCTCCTACGAGCAGTACTTC. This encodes CASSDPLGDSSYEQYF.

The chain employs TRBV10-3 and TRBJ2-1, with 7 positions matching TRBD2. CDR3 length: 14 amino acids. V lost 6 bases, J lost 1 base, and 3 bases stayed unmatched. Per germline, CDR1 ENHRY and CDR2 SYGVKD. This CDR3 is CAISGAGSYNEQFF. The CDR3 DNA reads TGTGCCATCAGCGGAGCGGGATCCTACAATGAGCAGTTCTTC.

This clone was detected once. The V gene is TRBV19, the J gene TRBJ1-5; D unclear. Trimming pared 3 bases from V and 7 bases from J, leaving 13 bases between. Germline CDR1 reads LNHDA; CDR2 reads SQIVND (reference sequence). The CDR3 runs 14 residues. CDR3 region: CASSIITAGQPQHF. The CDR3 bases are TGTGCCAGTAGTATTATAACAGCTGGACAGCCCCAGCATTTT.

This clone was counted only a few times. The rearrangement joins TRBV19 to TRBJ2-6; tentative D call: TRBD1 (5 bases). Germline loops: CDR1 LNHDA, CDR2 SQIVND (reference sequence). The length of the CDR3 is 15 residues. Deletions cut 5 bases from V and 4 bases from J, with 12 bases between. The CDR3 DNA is TGTGCCAGTAGTCTTGGGGCGTACGGGGCCAACGTCCTGACTTTC. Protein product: CASSLGAYGANVLTF.